Here is one T cell receptor beta chain with its context. As yet, its antigen is unknown. The assay was immunoSEQ multiplex PCR, and TCRdb's table has in-frame clones only and misses some. This sample has fewer than 800,000 clones; roughly nine tenths occur once, and the top ten carry 24%. The entry originates in a study of shared clonotypes between healthy human individuals. Study-wide context: There were three CD4 naive, three CD4 memory, two CD8 naive and one CD8 memory plates per donor. Study outcomes and limitations: Naive subsets usually exceeded memory subsets in estimated richness.

Only CD45RO-negative cells positively selected for CCR7 counted as naive CD8 cells, so terminally differentiated effector memory CD45RA+ cells were excluded. The source is a man younger than 45 in good health. The sequenced sample was naive CD8+ T cells sorted from blood.

CDR3 nucleotides: TGTGCCAGCAGCTTAGAGACTAGCGGTAGCACAGATACGCAGTATTTT. Translated: CASSLETSGSTDTQYF. The rearrangement links TRBV7-8 to TRBJ2-3; 9 bases line up with TRBD2. The junction had 2 bases not matched to a gene; V was cut back by 1 base and J by 0 bases. Germline CDR1 reads SGHVS; CDR2 reads FQNEAQ. The CDR3 totals 16 residues.